The sequence of this T cell receptor beta chain was determined in a study of blood T cells in healthy people across ages. Trimming cost V 7 bases and J 4 bases; bases outside gene matches: 1. The germline V gene encodes CDR1 MNHNS and CDR2 SASEGT. The CDR3 loop spans 12 amino acids. PCR was performed a second time for roughly 6 to 12 cycles using a sample-barcoded 5' primer and a J-beta primer mix. From the 5' RACE reads, TCRdb called clonotypes with MiXCR, one entry per CDR3 protein. Here the sample spans 1.5 million to 1.9 million distinct CDR3 sequences, about 42% being singletons. The chain couples TRBV6-1 to TRBJ2-1, with 7 bases identical to TRBD2. The clonotype comes from a woman younger than 35 in good health. Material: blood. The CDR3 coding sequence is TGTGCCAGCATGCGGGGGTACAATGAGCAGTTCTTC. It translates to CASMRGYNEQFF.